These T cell receptor beta chains were read from a single sample in a study of T cell responses to AZD1222 COVID-19 vaccine. Here immunoSEQ multiplex PCR was the method, and the copy in TCRdb shows in-frame clones only, minus some. The table includes 150,000 to 200,000 clones, just under 90% detected once. The source was peripheral blood, collected on day 0 of AZD1222 vaccination. The source is an adult in good health. Each CDR3 is given with its conserved first and last residue.

15 | TRBV5-5 | CASSRPGTGSYGYTF
13 | TRBV7-2 | CASNGGRSYEQYF
11 | TRBV7-6 | CASSPGGAPFF
12 | TRBV28 | CASSENRAEAFF
13 | TRBV29-1 | CSVDGGGGAEAFF
20 | TRBV5-1 | CASSSPRGRGGTSSYNEQFF
14 | TRBV27 | CASSLQQGGYEQYF
17 | TRBV3-1/TRBV3-2 | CASSPRGLGAYTDTQYF
15 | TRBV2 | CASSRGQDSNQPQHF
15 | TRBV19 | CASKTSGGASAGQFF
13 | TRBV12-3/TRBV12-4 | CASLPGYKYEQYF
15 | TRBV3-1/TRBV3-2 | CASSQGASSNQPQHF
16 | TRBV18 | CASSPDQGSPGNTIYF
15 | TRBV5-1 | CASSLAGPPNYGYTF
14 | TRBV28 | CASSLTTGNSPLHF
16 | TRBV4-3 | CASSQDSGQGIGGYTF
22 | TRBV28 | CASSLFFSARDRKTSGANVLTF
15 | TRBV6-5 | CASISVLGSNEKLFF
16 | TRBV5-6 | CASSFRTSLNTGELFF
18 | TRBV7-2 | CASSFPRTSGRVAYEQYF
15 | TRBV7-2 | CASSLNTGYQETQYF
18 | TRBV6-4 | CATRAIPLDRAGIEKLFF
15 | TRBV5-5 | CASSSQVKSNSPLHF
15 | TRBV28 | CASSFSSLPNTEAFF
17 | TRBV27 | CASSLIAYGTSEGTQFF
18 | TRBV10-3 | CAISESIASGASTDTQYF
16 | TRBV5-3 | CARSPPGLGDYNEQFF
15 | TRBV19 | CASGGAGGRWTEAFF
18 | TRBV15 | CATSRGGGIGTTNEKLFF
11 | TRBV29-1 | CSVSFFEKLFF
15 | TRBV27 | CASSLSLVPTDTQYF
16 | TRBV7-2 | CASSPPKVSLRVEQFF
18 | TRBV5-6 | CASSLSPRGSGGNQPQHF
15 | TRBV18 | CASSRAALLWETQYF
14 | TRBV5-1 | CASAGQGAPDTQYF
13 | TRBV5-4 | CASSLEIYNEQFF
15 | TRBV10-3 | CAISEISGYTGELFF
15 | TRBV28 | CASSFPGGANYGYTF
17 | TRBV2 | CASSLIGTKRSNQPQHF
14 | TRBV5-4 | CASSLWERNEKLFF
12 | TRBV19 | CASTDAGVGYTF
15 | TRBV28 | CASSSPPDRSYGYTF
11 | TRBV2 | CASKVYNEQFF